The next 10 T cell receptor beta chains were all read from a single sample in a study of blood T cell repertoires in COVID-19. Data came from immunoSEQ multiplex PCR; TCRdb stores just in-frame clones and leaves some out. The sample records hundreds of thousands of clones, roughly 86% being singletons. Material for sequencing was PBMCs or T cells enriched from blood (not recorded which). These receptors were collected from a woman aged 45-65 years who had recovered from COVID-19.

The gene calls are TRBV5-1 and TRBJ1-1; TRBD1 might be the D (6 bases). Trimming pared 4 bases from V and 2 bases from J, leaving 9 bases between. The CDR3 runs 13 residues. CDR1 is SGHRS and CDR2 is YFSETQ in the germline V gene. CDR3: CASSPGQNTEAFF. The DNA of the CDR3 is TGCGCCAGCAGCCCGGGACAAAACACTGAAGCTTTCTTT.

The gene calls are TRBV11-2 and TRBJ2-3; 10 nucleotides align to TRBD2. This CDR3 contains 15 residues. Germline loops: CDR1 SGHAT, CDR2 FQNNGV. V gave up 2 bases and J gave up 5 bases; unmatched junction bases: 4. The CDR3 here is CASSLLAGAIDTQYF. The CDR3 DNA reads TGTGCCAGCAGCTTACTAGCGGGAGCTATAGATACGCAGTATTTT.

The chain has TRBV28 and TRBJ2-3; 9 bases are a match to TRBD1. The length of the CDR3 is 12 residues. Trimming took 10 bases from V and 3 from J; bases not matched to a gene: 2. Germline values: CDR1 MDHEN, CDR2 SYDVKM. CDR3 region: CAIQGATDTQYF. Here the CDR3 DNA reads TGTGCCATACAGGGGGCAACAGATACGCAGTATTTT.

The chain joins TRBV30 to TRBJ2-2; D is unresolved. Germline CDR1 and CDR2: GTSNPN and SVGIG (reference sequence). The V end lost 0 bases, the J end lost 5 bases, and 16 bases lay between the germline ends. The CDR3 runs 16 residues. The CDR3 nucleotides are TGTGCCTGGAGTGTACCCACAGCCCGTTGGACCGGGGAGCTGTTTTTT. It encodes CAWSVPTARWTGELFF.

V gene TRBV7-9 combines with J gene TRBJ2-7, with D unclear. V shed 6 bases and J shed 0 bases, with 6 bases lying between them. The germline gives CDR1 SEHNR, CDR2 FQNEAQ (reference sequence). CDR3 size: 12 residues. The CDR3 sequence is CASSLSSYEQYF. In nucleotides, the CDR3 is TGTGCCAGCAGTTTGAGCTCCTACGAGCAGTACTTC.

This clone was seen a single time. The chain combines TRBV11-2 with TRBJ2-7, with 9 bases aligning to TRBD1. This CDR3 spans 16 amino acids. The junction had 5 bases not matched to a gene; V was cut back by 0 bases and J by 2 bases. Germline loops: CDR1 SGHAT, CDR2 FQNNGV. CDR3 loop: CASSLDYGTGTYEQYF. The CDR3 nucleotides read TGTGCCAGCAGCTTAGATTACGGGACAGGGACCTACGAGCAGTACTTC. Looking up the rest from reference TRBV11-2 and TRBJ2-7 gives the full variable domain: EAGVAQSPRYKIIEKRQSVAFWCNPISGHATLYWYQQILGQGPKLLIQFQNNGVVDDSQLPKDRFSAERLKGVDSTLKIQPAKLEDSAVYLCASSLDYGTGTYEQYFGPGTRLTVT.

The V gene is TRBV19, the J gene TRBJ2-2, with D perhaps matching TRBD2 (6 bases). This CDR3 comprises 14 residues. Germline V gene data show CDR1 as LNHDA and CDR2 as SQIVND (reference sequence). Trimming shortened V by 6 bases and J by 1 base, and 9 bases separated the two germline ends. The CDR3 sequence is CASRPGVNTGELFF. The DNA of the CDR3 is TGTGCCAGTAGGCCGGGAGTGAACACCGGGGAGCTGTTTTTT.

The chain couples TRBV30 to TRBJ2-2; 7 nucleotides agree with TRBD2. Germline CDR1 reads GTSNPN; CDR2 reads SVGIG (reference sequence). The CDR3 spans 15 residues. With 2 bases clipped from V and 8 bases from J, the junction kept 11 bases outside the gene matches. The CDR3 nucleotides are TGTGCCTGGAGTAGCGGCGCGGGAGAGGTGGGGGAGCTGTTTTTT. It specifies CAWSSGAGEVGELFF. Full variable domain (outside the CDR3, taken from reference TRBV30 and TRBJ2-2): SQTIHQWPATLVQPVGSPLSLECTVEGTSNPNLYWYRQAAGRGLQLLFYSVGIGQISSEVPQNLSASRPQDRQFILSSKKLLLSDSGFYLCAWSSGAGEVGELFFGEGSRLTVL.

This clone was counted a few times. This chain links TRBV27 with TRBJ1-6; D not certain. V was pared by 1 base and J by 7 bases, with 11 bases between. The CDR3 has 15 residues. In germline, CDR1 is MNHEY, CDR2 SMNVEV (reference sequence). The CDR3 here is CASSLFGGRNSPLHF. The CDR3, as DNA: TGTGCCAGCAGTTTATTTGGAGGTCGCAATTCACCCCTCCACTTT.

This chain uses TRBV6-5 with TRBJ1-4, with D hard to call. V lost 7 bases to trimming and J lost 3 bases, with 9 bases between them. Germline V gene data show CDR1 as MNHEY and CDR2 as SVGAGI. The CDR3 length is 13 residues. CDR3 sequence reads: CASKPDPNEKLFF. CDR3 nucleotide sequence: TGTGCCAGCAAACCAGATCCTAATGAAAAACTGTTTTTT.